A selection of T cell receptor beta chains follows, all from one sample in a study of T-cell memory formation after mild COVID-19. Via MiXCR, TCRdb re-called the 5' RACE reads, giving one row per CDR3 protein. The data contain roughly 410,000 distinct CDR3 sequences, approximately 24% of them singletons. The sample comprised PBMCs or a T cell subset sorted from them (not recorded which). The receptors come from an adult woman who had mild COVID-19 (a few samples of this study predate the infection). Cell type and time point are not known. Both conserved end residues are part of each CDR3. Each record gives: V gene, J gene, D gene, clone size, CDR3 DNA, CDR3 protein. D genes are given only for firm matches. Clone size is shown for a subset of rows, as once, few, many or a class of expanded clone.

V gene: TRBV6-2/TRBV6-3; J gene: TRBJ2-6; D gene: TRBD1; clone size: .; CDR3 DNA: TGTGCCAGCAGCCAGATCGGACAGGGAAACTCTGGGGCCAACGTCCTGACTTTC; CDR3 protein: CASSQIGQGNSGANVLTF
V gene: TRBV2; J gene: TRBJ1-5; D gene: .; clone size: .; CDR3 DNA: TGTGCCAGCAGGAGGGTCGATCAGCCCCAGCATTTT; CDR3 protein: CASRRVDQPQHF
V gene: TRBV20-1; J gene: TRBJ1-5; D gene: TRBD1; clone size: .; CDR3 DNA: TGCAGTGCTAGAGGAGGCAGGGGGCAAGGCAATCAGCCCCAGCATTTT; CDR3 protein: CSARGGRGQGNQPQHF
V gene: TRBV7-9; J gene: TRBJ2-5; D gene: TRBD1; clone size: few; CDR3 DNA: TGTGCCAGCAGCCCACGACAGGGCTGGGAGACCCAGTACTTC; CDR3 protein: CASSPRQGWETQYF
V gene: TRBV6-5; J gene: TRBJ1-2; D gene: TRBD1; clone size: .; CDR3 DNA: TGTGCCAGCAGCCCCCAGGGGGGCGACTATGGCTACACCTTC; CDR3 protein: CASSPQGGDYGYTF
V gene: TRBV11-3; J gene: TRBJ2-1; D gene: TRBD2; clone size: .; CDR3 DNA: TGTGCCAGCAGCTTAGCCCCGGGACTAGCGGGAGGTCGCTCCTACAATGAGCAGTTCTTC; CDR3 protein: CASSLAPGLAGGRSYNEQFF
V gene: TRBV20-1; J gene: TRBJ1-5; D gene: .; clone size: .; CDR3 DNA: TGCAGTGCTAGAAATGGGGGCAATCAGCCCCAGCATTTT; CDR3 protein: CSARNGGNQPQHF
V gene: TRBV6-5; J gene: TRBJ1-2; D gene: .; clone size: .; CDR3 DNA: TGTGCCAGCAGTTCCGGACGGGTGTACTATGGCTACACCTTC; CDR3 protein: CASSSGRVYYGYTF
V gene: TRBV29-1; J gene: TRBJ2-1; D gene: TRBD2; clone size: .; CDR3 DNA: TGCAGCGTTGGCCGGACTAGCGGGACCTACAATGAGCAGTTCTTC; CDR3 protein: CSVGRTSGTYNEQFF
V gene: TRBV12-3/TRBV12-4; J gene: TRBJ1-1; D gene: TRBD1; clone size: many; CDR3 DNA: TGTGCCAGCAGGCACGACAGGGGAAACACTGAAGCTTTCTTT; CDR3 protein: CASRHDRGNTEAFF
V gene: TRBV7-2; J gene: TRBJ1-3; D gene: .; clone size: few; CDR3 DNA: TGTGCCAGCAGCTTAGTCACTGGGGCTGGAAACACCATATATTTT; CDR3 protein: CASSLVTGAGNTIYF
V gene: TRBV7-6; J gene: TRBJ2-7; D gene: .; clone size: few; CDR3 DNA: TGTGCCAGCAGCCCTACCCAAGCCTACGAGCAGTACTTC; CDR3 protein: CASSPTQAYEQYF
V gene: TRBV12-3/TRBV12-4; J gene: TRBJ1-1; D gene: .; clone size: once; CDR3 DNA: TGTGCCAGCAGTCATAGCTACGGACACACGAACACTGAAGCTTTCTTT; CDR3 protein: CASSHSYGHTNTEAFF
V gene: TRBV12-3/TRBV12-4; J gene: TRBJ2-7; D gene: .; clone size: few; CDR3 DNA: TGTGCCAGCAGCCCTGAGCGCAGGGACTCCTACGAGCAGTACTTC; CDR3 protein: CASSPERRDSYEQYF
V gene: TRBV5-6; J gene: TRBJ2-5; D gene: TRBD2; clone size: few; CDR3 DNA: TGTGCCAGCAGCTTAGAGCCCGGGGGGAACCAAGAGACCCAGTACTTC; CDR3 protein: CASSLEPGGNQETQYF
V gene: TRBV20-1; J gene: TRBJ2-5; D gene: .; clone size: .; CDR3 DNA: TGCAGTGCTAGCCGGGACCAAGAGACCCAGTACTTC; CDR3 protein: CSASRDQETQYF
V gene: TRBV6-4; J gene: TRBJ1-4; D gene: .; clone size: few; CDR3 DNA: TGTGCCAGCAGTCGGACAGTGAATGAAAAACTGTTTTTT; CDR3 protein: CASSRTVNEKLFF
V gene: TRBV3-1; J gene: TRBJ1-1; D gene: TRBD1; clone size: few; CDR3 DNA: TGTGCCAGCAGCCCAACAGGGGGCATGAACACTGAAGCTTTCTTT; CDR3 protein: CASSPTGGMNTEAFF
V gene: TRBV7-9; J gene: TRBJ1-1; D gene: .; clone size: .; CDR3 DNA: TGTGCCAGCAGCTCACCCTGGGGGGTCTCTGAAGCTTTCTTT; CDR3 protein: CASSSPWGVSEAFF
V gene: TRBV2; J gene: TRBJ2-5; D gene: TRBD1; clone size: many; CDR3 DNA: TGTGCCAGCAGTGGGGCCCTCACAGGGGCAGGACGGACCCAGTACTTC; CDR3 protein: CASSGALTGAGRTQYF
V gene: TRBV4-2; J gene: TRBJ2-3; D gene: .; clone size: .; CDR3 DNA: TGTGCCAGCAGCGAGAACACAGATACGCAGTATTTT; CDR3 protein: CASSENTDTQYF
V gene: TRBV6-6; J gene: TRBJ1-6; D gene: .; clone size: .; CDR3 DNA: TGTGCCAGCAGACCCTTAACCCGGGAATCACCCCTCCACTTT; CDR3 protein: CASRPLTRESPLHF
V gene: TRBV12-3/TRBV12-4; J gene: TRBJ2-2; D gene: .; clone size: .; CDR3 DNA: TGTGCCAGCTCCGAAGGGGGATACGGGGAGCTGTTTTTT; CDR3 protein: CASSEGGYGELFF
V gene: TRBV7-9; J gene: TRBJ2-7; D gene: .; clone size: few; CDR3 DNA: TGTGCCAGCAGCTCTACTAGGACAGACCCTATCTCCTACGAGCAGTACTTC; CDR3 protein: CASSSTRTDPISYEQYF
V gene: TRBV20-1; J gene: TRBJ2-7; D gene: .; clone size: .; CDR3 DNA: TGCAGTGCTAGAGATCTGCAGGGTCCTGAGCGCGAGCAGTACTTC; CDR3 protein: CSARDLQGPEREQYF
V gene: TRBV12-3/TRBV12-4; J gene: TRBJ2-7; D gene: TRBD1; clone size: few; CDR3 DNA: TGTGCCAGCAGTTCGCACAGGGGGTACGAGCAGTACTTC; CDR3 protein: CASSSHRGYEQYF
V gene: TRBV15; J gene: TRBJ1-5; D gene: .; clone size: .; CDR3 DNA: TGTGCCACCAGCAGCGCAGGGGGCAATCAGCCCCAGCATTTT; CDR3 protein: CATSSAGGNQPQHF
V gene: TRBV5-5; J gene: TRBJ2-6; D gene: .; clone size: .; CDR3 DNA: TGTGCCAGCAGCTCATTCGTCTCTGGGGCCAACGTCCTGACTTTC; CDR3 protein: CASSSFVSGANVLTF
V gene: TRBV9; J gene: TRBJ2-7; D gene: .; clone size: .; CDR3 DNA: TGTGCCAGCAGCGTAGGGCGGAACTCCTACGAGCAGTACTTC; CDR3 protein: CASSVGRNSYEQYF
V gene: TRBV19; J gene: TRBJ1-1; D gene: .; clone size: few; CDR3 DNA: TGTGCCAGTAGGTACGGGACAAGTAACACTGAAGCTTTCTTT; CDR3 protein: CASRYGTSNTEAFF
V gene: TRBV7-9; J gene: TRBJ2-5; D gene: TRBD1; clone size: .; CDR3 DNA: TGTGCCAGCAGCTGGGGACAGGGGGAGACCCAGTACTTC; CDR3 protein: CASSWGQGETQYF
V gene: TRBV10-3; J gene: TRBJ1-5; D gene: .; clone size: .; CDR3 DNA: TGTGCCATCAGTGGGGAGGGGGAGAATCAGCCCCAGCATTTT; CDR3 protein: CAISGEGENQPQHF
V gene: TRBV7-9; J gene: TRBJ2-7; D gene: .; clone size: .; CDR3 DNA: TGTGCCAGCAGCTTACGTCTTTGGGTAGGGGACGAGCAGTACTTC; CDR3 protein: CASSLRLWVGDEQYF
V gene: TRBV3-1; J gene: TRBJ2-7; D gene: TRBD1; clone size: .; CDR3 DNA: TGTGCCAGCAGCCAGGGACAGGGGGACTACGAGCAGTACTTC; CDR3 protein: CASSQGQGDYEQYF
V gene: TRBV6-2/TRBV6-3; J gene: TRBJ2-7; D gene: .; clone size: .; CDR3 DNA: TGTGCCAGCAGTTCGACCGGGGGCTTTACCTACGAGCAGTACTTC; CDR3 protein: CASSSTGGFTYEQYF
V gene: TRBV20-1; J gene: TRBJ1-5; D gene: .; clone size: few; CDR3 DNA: TGCAGTGCTAGTAGGGCAGGGACCCCCAATCAGCCCCAGCATTTT; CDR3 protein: CSASRAGTPNQPQHF
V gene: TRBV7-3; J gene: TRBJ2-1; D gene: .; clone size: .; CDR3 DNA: TGTGCCAGCAGCCTAGCCCTTCCGGGCAATGAGCAGTTCTTC; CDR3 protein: CASSLALPGNEQFF
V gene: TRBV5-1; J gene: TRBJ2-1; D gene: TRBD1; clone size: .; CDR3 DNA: TGCGCCAGCAGCTTGGGGCAGGGGGCCGATGAGCAGTTCTTC; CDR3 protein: CASSLGQGADEQFF
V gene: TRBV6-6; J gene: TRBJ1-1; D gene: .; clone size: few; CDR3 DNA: TGTGCCAGCTCGCGGATGGCGGCAGGGCTCATGAACACTGAAGCTTTCTTT; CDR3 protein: CASSRMAAGLMNTEAFF
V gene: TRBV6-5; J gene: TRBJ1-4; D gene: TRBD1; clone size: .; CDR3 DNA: TGTGCCAGCAGTCCAGCGCGGACAGGGGCTGTTGAAAAACTGTTTTTT; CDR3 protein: CASSPARTGAVEKLFF
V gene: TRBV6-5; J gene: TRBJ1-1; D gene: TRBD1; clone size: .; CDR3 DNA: TGTGCCAGCAGTTACTCGAAGGCGATCGACAGGGGAGCTTTCTTT; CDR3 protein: CASSYSKAIDRGAFF
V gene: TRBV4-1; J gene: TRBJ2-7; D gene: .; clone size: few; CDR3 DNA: TGCGCCAGCAGCTCCAAGGCAGAGTACGAGCAGTACTTC; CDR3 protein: CASSSKAEYEQYF
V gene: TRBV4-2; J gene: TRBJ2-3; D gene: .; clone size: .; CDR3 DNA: TGTGCCAGCAGCCCTCACACGGCCGATACGCAGTATTTT; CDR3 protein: CASSPHTADTQYF
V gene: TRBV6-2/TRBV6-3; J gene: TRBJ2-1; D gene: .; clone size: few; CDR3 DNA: TGTGCCAGCAGTTACTCTAGCGAGGATGAGCAGTTCTTC; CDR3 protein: CASSYSSEDEQFF
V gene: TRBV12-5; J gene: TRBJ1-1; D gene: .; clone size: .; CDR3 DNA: TGTGCCCAGACAGCTCACACTGAAGCTTTCTTT; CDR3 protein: CAQTAHTEAFF
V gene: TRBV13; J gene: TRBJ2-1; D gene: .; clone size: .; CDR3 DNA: TGTGCCAGCAGCTTAGGGACGAATGAAGGGGATGAGCAGTTCTTC; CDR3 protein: CASSLGTNEGDEQFF
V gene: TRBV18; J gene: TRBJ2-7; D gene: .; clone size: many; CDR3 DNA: TGTGCCAGCTCACCCGCCCCAGGGTACGAACAGTACTTC; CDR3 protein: CASSPAPGYEQYF
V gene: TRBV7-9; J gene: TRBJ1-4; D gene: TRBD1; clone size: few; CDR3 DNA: TGTGCCAGCACCTCAGACAGGGGAGGCGAAAAACTGTTTTTT; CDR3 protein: CASTSDRGGEKLFF
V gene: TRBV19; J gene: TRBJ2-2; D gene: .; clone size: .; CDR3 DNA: TGTGCCAGTAGCCAGTTCGAACCGGAGCTGTTTTTT; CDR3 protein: CASSQFEPELFF
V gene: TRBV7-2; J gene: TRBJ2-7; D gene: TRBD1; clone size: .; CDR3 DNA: TGTGCCAGCACCCCCGACAGGGGAGAGCAGTACTTC; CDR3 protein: CASTPDRGEQYF
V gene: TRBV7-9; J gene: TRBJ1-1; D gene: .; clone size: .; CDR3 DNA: TGTGCCAGCAGCCCTCCATCGAACACTGAAGCTTTCTTT; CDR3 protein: CASSPPSNTEAFF
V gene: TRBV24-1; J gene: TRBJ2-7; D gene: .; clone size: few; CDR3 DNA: TGTGCCACCAGTGATTCCAGGACGGCGAACGAGCAGTACTTC; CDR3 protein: CATSDSRTANEQYF
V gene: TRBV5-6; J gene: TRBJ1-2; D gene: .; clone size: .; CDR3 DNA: TGTGCCAGCAGCTTGGCCGATTGGAGCCATGGCTACACCTTC; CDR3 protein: CASSLADWSHGYTF
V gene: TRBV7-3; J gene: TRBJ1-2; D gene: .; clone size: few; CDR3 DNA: TGTGCCAGCAGCCCCCCCACAAGACTCCGTGGCTACACCTTC; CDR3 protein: CASSPPTRLRGYTF
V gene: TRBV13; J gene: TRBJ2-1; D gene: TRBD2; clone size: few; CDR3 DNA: TGTGCCAGCAGCTTAGGGCGGTTAGCGGGAGGTGCAAATGAGCAGTTCTTC; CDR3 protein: CASSLGRLAGGANEQFF
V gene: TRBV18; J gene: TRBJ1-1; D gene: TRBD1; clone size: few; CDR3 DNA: TGTGCCAGCTCGCCCACCGCAGGGGGTAACACTGAAGCTTTCTTT; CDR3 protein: CASSPTAGGNTEAFF
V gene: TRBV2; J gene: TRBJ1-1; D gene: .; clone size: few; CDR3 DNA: TGTGCCAGCAGTGATGAACTTCTCTCTGAAGCTTTCTTT; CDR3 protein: CASSDELLSEAFF
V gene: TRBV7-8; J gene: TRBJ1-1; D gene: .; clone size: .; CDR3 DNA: TGTGCCAGCAGCTTAGATACCAACAGGGCCGAAGCTTTCTTT; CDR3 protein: CASSLDTNRAEAFF
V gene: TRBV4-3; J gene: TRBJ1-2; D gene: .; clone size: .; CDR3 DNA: TGCGCCAGCAGCCAGACCGGGAAGCGGGGTGGCTACACCTTC; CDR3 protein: CASSQTGKRGGYTF
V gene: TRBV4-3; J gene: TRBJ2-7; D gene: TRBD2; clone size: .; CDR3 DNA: TGCGCCAGCAGCCAAGAAGAGACTAGCGGGTTCCGGCGGCCGGCCTACGAGCAGTACTTC; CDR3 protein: CASSQEETSGFRRPAYEQYF